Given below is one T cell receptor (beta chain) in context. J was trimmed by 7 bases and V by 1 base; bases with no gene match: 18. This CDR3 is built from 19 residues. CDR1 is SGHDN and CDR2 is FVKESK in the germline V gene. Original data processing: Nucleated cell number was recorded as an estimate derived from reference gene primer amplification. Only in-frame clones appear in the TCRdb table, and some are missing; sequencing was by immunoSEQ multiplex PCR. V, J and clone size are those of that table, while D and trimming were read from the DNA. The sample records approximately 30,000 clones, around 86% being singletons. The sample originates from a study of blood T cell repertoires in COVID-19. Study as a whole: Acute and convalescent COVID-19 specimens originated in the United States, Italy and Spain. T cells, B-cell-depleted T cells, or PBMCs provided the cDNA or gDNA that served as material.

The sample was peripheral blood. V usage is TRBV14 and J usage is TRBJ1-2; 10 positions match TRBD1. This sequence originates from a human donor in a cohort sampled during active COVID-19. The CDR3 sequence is CASSQGLGQGTSPRFGYTF. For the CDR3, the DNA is TGTGCCAGCAGCCAAGGGTTGGGACAGGGGACGTCCCCCCGGTTTGGCTACACCTTC.